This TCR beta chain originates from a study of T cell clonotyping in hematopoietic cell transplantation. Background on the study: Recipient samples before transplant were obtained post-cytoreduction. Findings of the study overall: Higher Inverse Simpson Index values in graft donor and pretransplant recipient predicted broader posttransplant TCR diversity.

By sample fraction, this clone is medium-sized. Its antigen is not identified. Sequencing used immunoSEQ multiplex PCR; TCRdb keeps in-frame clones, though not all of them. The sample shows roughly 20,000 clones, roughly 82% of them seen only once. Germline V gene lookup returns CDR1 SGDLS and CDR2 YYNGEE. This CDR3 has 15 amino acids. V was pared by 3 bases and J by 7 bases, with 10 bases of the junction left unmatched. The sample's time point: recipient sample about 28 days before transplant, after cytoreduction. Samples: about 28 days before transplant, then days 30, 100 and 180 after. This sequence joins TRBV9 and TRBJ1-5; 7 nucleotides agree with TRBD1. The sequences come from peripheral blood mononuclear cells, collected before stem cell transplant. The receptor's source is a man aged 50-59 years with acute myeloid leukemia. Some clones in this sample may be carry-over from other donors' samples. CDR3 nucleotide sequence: TGTGCCAGCAGCGCGTCCGGGACAGTTGGGCAGCCCCAGCATTTT. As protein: CASSASGTVGQPQHF.